Listed below are T cell receptor beta chains from one sample, sequenced in a study of CD8+ T cells in alopecia areata. Profiling relied on immunoSEQ multiplex PCR, and the TCRdb table lists in-frame clones only, not all of them. This sample has 200,000 to 250,000 clones, with 50% to 65% found just once. The specimen comprised CD4+ T cells sorted from blood, sampled at week 0. The receptors here all came from a human donor with alopecia areata. Both conserved end residues are part of each CDR3. Each record gives: V gene, J gene, D gene, clone size, CDR3 protein, CDR3 DNA. The D gene is left open where the match is weak. A clone size is listed for some rows: how often the clone was seen (once, few, many), or a class if it is expanded.

V gene: TRBV29-1; J gene: TRBJ2-4; D gene: .; clone size: few; CDR3 protein: CSVGLRMSKNIQYF; CDR3 DNA: TGCAGCGTTGGTCTCAGGATGTCCAAAAACATTCAGTACTTC
V gene: TRBV2; J gene: TRBJ1-5; D gene: .; clone size: few; CDR3 protein: CASSENYSNQPQHF; CDR3 DNA: TGTGCCAGCAGTGAAAACTATAGCAATCAGCCCCAGCATTTT
V gene: TRBV9; J gene: TRBJ2-5; D gene: TRBD1; clone size: few; CDR3 protein: CASSPRPLDRGQRGTQYF; CDR3 DNA: TGTGCCAGCAGCCCGCGACCCTTGGACAGGGGGCAACGAGGGACCCAGTACTTC
V gene: TRBV7-7; J gene: TRBJ1-3; D gene: .; clone size: .; CDR3 protein: CASSPDPEDRECGNTIYF; CDR3 DNA: TGTGCTAGCAGCCCCGACCCCGAGGACCGAGAATGTGGAAACACCATATATTTT
V gene: TRBV7-8; J gene: TRBJ2-7; D gene: TRBD1; clone size: once; CDR3 protein: CASSLGDSPYEQYF; CDR3 DNA: TGTGCCAGCAGCTTAGGGGACAGCCCCTACGAGCAGTACTTC
V gene: TRBV6-5; J gene: TRBJ1-2; D gene: TRBD1; clone size: .; CDR3 protein: CASSLKIQGASGGYTF; CDR3 DNA: TGTGCCAGCAGTTTAAAGATACAGGGGGCGTCTGGTGGCTACACCTTC
V gene: TRBV6-5; J gene: TRBJ2-2; D gene: .; clone size: once; CDR3 protein: CASSYESFGELFF; CDR3 DNA: TGTGCCAGCAGTTACGAGAGCTTCGGGGAGCTGTTTTTT
V gene: TRBV4-2; J gene: TRBJ2-1; D gene: .; clone size: few; CDR3 protein: CASSPGRGDEQFF; CDR3 DNA: TGTGCCAGCAGCCCCGGCAGGGGGGATGAGCAGTTCTTC
V gene: TRBV30; J gene: TRBJ1-5; D gene: .; clone size: .; CDR3 protein: CAWSVRGQPQHF; CDR3 DNA: TGTGCCTGGAGTGTACGAGGGCAGCCCCAGCATTTT
V gene: TRBV5-1; J gene: TRBJ2-3; D gene: .; clone size: .; CDR3 protein: CASSQHRTEDTQYF; CDR3 DNA: TGCGCCAGCAGCCAACACCGGACAGAAGATACGCAGTATTTT
V gene: TRBV30; J gene: TRBJ1-5; D gene: TRBD1; clone size: .; CDR3 protein: CAWSTGVSNQPQHF; CDR3 DNA: TGTGCCTGGTCGACAGGGGTTAGCAATCAGCCCCAGCATTTT
V gene: TRBV20-1; J gene: TRBJ1-4; D gene: .; clone size: .; CDR3 protein: CSSTTNEKLFF; CDR3 DNA: TGCAGTTCGACAACTAATGAAAAACTGTTTTTT
V gene: TRBV6-6; J gene: TRBJ2-3; D gene: .; clone size: few; CDR3 protein: CASSSDDTDTQYF; CDR3 DNA: TGTGCCAGCAGTTCTGACGACACAGATACGCAGTATTTT
V gene: TRBV7-9; J gene: TRBJ1-1; D gene: .; clone size: few; CDR3 protein: CASSRRYTEAFF; CDR3 DNA: TGTGCCAGCAGTAGACGGTACACTGAAGCTTTCTTT
V gene: TRBV30; J gene: TRBJ1-1; D gene: .; clone size: .; CDR3 protein: CAWKTGTTRNTEAFF; CDR3 DNA: TGTGCCTGGAAAACAGGCACGACAAGGAACACTGAAGCTTTCTTT
V gene: TRBV5-6; J gene: TRBJ1-1; D gene: .; clone size: .; CDR3 protein: CASSFSAGTEAFF; CDR3 DNA: TGTGCCAGCAGCTTTTCGGCGGGTACTGAAGCTTTCTTT